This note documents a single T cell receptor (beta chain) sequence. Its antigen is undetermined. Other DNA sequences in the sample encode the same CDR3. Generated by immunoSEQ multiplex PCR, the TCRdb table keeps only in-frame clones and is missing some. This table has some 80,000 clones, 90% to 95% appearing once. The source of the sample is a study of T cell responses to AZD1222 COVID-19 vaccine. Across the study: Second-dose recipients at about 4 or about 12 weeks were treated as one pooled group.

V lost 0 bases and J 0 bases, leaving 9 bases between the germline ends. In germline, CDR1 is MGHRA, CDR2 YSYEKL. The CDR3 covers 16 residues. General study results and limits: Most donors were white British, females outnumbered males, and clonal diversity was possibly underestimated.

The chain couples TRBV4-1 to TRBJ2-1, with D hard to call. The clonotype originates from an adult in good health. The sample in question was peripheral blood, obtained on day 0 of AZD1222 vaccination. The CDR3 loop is CASSQDASSSYNEQFF. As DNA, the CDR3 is TGCGCCAGCAGCCAAGATGCTAGTAGCTCCTACAATGAGCAGTTCTTC.